The subject of this entry is one T cell receptor (beta chain). This specimen belongs to a study of control samples from healthy donors and cancer patients. Between the trimmed V and J ends, which lost 0 bases and 0 bases, there was a span of 10 bases. CDR3 size: 15 residues. From germline, CDR1 is SGHTS and CDR2 YDEGEE. The table came from immunoSEQ multiplex PCR; TCRdb's copy has only in-frame clones and leaves some out. This table holds some 200,000 clones, over 80% found once. Source material: blood. The origin of this receptor is a man aged 18 to 29 in good health. The rearrangement uses TRBV5-8 and TRBJ2-7; D is uncertain. In DNA, the CDR3 is TGTGCCAGCAGCTTGGCCTGGATCCGCTCCTACGAGCAGTACTTC. Amino acid sequence: CASSLAWIRSYEQYF.